These 8 T cell receptor beta chains were sequenced from one sample in a study of breast tumors, draining lymph nodes, adjacent tissues. The lymph nodes were axillary draining lymph nodes from breast cancer patients. One entry per CDR3 protein, called by TCRdb with MiXCR from the multiplex PCR reads. The repertoire consists of approximately 250,000 distinct CDR3 sequences, with approximately 36% occurring once and the leading ten covering approximately 3.6%. Sequenced input: axillary lymph node tissue. The receptors were sampled from a female donor with breast cancer. Some clones in this sample may be carry-over from other donors' samples.

This clonotype was counted only a few times. The rearrangement links TRBV9 to TRBJ1-2; D remains unclear. CDR1 and CDR2 (germline): SGDLS, YYNGEE. The V end lost 1 base, the J end lost 10 bases, and 8 bases lay between the germline ends. The CDR3 loop spans 11 amino acids. DNA for the CDR3: TGTGCCAGCAGCGTATTGGGAACCTACACCTTC. This gives the protein CASSVLGTYTF.

This clonotype has ten or more counts. The V call is TRBV20-1, the J call TRBJ2-1; tentative D call: TRBD1 (5 bases). There are 15 residues in the CDR3. The V gene's germline CDR1 is DFQATT and CDR2 SNEGSKA (reference sequence). V shed 4 bases and J shed 5 bases, with 18 bases lying between them. The CDR3 bases are TGCAGTGCTATCCAACCGCACGACAGCAACAATGAGCAGTTCTTC. Translating gives CSAIQPHDSNNEQFF.

As for this clonotype: A read error may explain this, as a much larger clone is one base away. The chain carries TRBV20-1 and TRBJ1-2; D is unclear. There are 12 residues in the CDR3. The germline gives CDR1 DFQATT, CDR2 SNEGSKA (reference sequence). The CDR3 DNA follows: TGCAGTGCCCCTCGGGCTAACTATGGCTCCACCTTC. As protein: CSAPRANYGSTF.

This clonotype showed up many times. This chain links TRBV6-1 with TRBJ1-3, with unresolved D. The CDR3 contains 15 residues. Germline CDR1 is MNHNS and CDR2 is SASEGT. The V gene lost 5 bases and the J gene lost 0 bases, with 11 bases spanning the gap. CDR3 protein: CASSSPAGSGNTIYF. CDR3 sequence (DNA): TGTGCCAGCAGTTCCCCAGCGGGCTCTGGAAACACCATATATTTT.

As concerns this clonotype: The conserved phenylalanine or tryptophan normally closing the CDR3 is absent here, so this likely arose from a read error. Because the CDR3's place on the DNA is in doubt, the DNA is left out and the CDR3 is given as listed by TCRdb. The chain combines TRBV5-1 with TRBJ2-5; the table calls TRBD2, which could not be checked here. Germline values: CDR1 SGHRS, CDR2 YFSETQ. The CDR3 contains 9 residues when both ends are counted. The CDR3 sequence is CASSLGLAG.

This clonotype was detected ten times or more. The chain links TRBV7-2 to TRBJ2-5, with 7 bases that match TRBD2. Germline CDR1 and CDR2: SGHTA and FQGNSA. V lost 0 bases and J lost 6; bases outside the gene matches: 1. This CDR3 region has 13 residues. CDR3 residues: CASSLAGGKTQYF. Here the CDR3 DNA reads TGTGCCAGCAGCTTAGCGGGGGGGAAGACCCAGTACTTC.

This clonotype was recorded many times. The chain carries TRBV5-1 and TRBJ2-1; TRBD2 agrees at 15 bases. With 2 bases clipped from V and 8 bases from J, the junction kept 5 bases outside the gene matches. CDR3 length: 16 residues. Germline V gene data show CDR1 as SGHRS and CDR2 as YFSETQ. Written as DNA, the CDR3 is TGCGCCAGCAGCTTAACCGGGACTAGCGGGAGGCATGAGCAGTTCTTC. Encoded protein: CASSLTGTSGRHEQFF.

Comments on this clonotype: The CDR3 end shows no conserved phenylalanine or tryptophan, and so a read error is likely. No DNA is shown, since the ends of the CDR3 on it are uncertain; the CDR3 is the one TCRdb lists. The CDR3 region is CASSRTGSNT. This chain uses TRBV9 with TRBJ1-3; TRBD1, the table's D call, was not compared with the DNA. Germline V CDR1 and CDR2: SGDLS, YYNGEE. 10 amino acids form the CDR3, both terminal residues included.